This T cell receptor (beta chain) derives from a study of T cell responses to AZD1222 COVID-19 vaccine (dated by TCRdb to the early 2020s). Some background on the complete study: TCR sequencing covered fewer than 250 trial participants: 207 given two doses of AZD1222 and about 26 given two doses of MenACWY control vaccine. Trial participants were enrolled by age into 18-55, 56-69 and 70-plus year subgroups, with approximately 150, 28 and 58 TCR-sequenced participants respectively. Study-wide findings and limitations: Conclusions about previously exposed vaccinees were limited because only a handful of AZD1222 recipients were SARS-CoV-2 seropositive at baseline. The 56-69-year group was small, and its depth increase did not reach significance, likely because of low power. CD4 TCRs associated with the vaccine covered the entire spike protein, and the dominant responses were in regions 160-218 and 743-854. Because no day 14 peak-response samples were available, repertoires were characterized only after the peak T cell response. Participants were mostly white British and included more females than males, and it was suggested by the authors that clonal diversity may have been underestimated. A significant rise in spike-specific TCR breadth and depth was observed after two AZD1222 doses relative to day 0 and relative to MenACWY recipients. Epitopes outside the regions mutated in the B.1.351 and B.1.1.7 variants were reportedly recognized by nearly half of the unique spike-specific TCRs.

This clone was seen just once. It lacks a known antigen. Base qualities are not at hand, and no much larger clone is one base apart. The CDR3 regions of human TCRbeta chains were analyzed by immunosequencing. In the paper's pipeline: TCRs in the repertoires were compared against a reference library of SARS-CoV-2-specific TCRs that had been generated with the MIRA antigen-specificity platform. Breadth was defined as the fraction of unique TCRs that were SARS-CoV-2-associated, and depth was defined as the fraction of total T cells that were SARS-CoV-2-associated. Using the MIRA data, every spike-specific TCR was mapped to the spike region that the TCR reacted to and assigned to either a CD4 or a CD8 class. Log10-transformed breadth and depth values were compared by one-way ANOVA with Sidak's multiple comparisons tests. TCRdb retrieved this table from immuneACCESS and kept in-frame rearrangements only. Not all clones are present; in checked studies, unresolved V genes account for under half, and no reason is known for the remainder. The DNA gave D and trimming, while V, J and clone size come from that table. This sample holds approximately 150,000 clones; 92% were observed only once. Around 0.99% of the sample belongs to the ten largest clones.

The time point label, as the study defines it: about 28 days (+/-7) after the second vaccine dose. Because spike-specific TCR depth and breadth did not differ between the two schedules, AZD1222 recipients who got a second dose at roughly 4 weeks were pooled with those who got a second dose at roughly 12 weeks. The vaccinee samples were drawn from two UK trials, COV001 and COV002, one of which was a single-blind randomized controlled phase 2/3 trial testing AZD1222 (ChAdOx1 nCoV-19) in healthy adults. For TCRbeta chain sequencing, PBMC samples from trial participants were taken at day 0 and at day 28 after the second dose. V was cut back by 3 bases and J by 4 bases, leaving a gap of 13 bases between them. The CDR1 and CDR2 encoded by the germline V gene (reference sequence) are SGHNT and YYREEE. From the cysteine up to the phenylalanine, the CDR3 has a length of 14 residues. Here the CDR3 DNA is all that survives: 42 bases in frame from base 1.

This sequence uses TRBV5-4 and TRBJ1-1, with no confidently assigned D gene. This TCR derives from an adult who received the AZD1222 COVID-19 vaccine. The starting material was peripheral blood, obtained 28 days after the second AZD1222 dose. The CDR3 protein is CASSSPRKLTEAFF. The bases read TGTGCCAGCAGCTCACCCAGAAAACTCACTGAAGCTTTCTTT.